The subject of this entry is one TCR beta chain. No antigen is known for it. CDR1 WSHSY and CDR2 SAAADI come from the germline V gene. The ends lost 6 bases at V and 4 bases at J; junction bases unmatched: 7. This CDR3 has 17 amino acids. The assay was immunoSEQ multiplex PCR, and TCRdb's table has in-frame clones only and misses some. The sample has 85,000 to 95,000 clones, around 90% seen once; the top ten hold 2% to 3%. These data originate in a study of OX40 agonist ivuxolimab in advanced cancers. Turning to the study itself: A partial response was reached by three patients: one with hepatocellular carcinoma and two with cutaneous melanoma.

Study results and limitations: In the 0.1 to 3.0 mg/kg range, CD4+ and CD8+ blood T cells had expanded clonally by week 6.

Samples of blood were obtained at baseline, on cycle 4 day 1, and on cycle 7 day 1. The genes are TRBV10-2 and TRBJ2-2; 14 bases match TRBD2. This sequence was found in an adult with an advanced solid tumor such as melanoma, head and neck, liver or kidney cancer. The starting material was CD4+ or CD8+ T cells sorted from blood, obtained in a trial of the OX40 agonist ivuxolimab. CDR3 sequence: CASRGTSGSDGTGELFF. For the CDR3, the DNA is TGCGCCAGCAGGGGGACTAGCGGGAGTGATGGCACCGGGGAGCTGTTTTTT.